This paragraph reports one T cell receptor (beta chain). The target antigen is unknown. Germline lookup yields CDR1 DFQATT and CDR2 SNEGSKA (reference sequence). The V end lost 1 base, the J end lost 2 bases, and 9 bases lay between the germline ends. The CDR3 totals 14 residues. These data belong to a study of blood T cells in healthy people across ages. Study in general: Every two T cells gave about one barcoded beta molecule via template switching. General study points: Per million T cells, TCR beta diversity dropped roughly linearly as age increased. A strong correlation between TCR beta diversity and naive T cell percentage was seen.

A second roughly 6 to 11 cycle PCR used barcoded and J-beta primers. In TCRdb, the 5' RACE reads were re-called with MiXCR into one record per CDR3 protein. This table holds some 1.1 million distinct CDR3 sequences, roughly two fifths found once. This TCR was sampled from a man younger than 35 in good health. Sequenced: blood. The chain links TRBV20-1 to TRBJ1-5, with D possibly TRBD1 on 6 matching bases. The CDR3 here is CSARVGAGNQPQHF. For the CDR3, the DNA is TGCAGTGCTAGAGTGGGGGCGGGCAATCAGCCCCAGCATTTT.